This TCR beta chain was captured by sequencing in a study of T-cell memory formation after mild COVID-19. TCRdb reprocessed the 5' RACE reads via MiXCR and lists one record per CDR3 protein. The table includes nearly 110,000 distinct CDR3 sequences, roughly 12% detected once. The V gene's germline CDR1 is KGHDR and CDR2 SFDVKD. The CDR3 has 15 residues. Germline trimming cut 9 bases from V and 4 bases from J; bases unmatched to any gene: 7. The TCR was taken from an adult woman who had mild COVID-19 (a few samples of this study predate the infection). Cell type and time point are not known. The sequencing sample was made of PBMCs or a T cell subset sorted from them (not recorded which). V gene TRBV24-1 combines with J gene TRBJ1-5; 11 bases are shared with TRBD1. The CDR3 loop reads CATAWTGGPNQPQHF. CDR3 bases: TGTGCCACCGCCTGGACAGGGGGCCCTAATCAGCCCCAGCATTTT.